This T cell receptor beta chain is drawn from a study of cytomegalovirus exposure and HLA in healthy donors. Whole-study findings and limits: In a later analysis, compared with equally common non-associated chains, HLA-associated beta chains were more expanded.

This clone was detected a few times. Its antigen is unknown. Primers for the PCR totalled 60 Vbeta and 13 Jbeta. TCRdb's table, derived via immunoSEQ multiplex PCR, lists solely in-frame clones and lacks some. The table records around 96,000 clones, 64% of them present only once. Source material: PBMCs. This receptor was obtained from a man aged 60 to 69 in good health and CMV-seronegative.

The CDR3 protein is CASSRGGGSGNEQFF. The CDR3 DNA sequence: TGTGCCAGCAGCCGAGGAGGCGGGAGTGGGAATGAGCAGTTCTTC. This chain connects TRBV13 to TRBJ2-1, with TRBD2 identical over 7 bases. The CDR3 length is 15 residues. Germline trimming cut 5 bases from V and 7 bases from J; bases unmatched to any gene: 11. Germline V CDR1 and CDR2: PRHDT, FYEKMQ (reference sequence).